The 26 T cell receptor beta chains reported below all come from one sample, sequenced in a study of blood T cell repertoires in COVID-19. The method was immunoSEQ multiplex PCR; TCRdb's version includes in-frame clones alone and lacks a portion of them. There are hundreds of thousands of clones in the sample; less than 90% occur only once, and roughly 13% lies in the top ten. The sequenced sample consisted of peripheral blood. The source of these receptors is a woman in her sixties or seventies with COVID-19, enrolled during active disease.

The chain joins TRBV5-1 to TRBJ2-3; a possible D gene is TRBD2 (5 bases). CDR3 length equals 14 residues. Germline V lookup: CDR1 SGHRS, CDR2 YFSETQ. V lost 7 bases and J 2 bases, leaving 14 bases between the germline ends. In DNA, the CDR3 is TGCGCCAGCGGCTACGGGGAGACCACAGATACGCAGTATTTT. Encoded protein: CASGYGETTDTQYF.

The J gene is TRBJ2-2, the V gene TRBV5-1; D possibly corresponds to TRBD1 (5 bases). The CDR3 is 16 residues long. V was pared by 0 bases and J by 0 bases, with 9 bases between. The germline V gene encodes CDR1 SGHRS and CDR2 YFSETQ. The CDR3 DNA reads TGCGCCAGCAGCTTGGCTGGACACCCGAACACCGGGGAGCTGTTTTTT. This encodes CASSLAGHPNTGELFF.

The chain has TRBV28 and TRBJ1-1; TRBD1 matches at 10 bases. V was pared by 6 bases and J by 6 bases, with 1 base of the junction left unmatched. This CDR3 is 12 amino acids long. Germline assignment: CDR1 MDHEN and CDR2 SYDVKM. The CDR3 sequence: CASRDRGSEAFF. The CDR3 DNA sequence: TGTGCCAGCAGGGACAGGGGGTCTGAAGCTTTCTTT.

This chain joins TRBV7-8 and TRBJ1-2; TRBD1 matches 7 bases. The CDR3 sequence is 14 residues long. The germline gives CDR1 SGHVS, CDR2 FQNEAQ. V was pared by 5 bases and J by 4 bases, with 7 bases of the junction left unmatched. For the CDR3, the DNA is TGTGCCAGCAGCCCAGGACAGGAAATCTATGGCTACACCTTC. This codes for CASSPGQEIYGYTF.

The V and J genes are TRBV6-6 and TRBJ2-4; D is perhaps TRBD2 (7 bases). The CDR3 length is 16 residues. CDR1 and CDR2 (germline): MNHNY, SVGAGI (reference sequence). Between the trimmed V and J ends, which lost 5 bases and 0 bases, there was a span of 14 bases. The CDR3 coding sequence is TGTGCCAGCAGTCCCGCGGGGGCTCTAGCCAAAAACATTCAGTACTTC. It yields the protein CASSPAGALAKNIQYF.

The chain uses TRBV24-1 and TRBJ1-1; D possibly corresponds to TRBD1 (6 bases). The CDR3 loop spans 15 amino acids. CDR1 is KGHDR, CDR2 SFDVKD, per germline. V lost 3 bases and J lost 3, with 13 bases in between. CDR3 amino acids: CATSDPTTGHTEAFF. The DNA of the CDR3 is TGTGCCACCAGTGATCCGACGACAGGCCACACTGAAGCTTTCTTT.

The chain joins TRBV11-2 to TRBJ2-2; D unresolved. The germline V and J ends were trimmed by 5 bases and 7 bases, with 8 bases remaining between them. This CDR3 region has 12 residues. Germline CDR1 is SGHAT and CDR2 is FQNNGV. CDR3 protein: CASSPKIGELFF. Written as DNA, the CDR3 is TGTGCCAGCAGCCCAAAAATCGGGGAGCTGTTTTTT.

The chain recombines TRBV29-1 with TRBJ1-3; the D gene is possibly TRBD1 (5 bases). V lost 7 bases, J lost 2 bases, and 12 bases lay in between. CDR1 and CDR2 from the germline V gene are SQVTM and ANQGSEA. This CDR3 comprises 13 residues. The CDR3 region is CSAVEQAGNTIYF. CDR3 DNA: TGCAGCGCCGTGGAACAGGCTGGAAACACCATATATTTT.

The CDR3 spells CASSFDWAYEQYF. The CDR3 nucleotides are TGTGCCAGCAGCTTTGACTGGGCCTACGAGCAGTACTTC. The chain joins TRBV5-4 to TRBJ2-7, with no clear D. V was trimmed by 2 bases and J by 2 bases, leaving 8 bases between them. The CDR3 totals 13 residues. The germline V gene encodes CDR1 SGHNT and CDR2 YYREEE (reference sequence). The full variable domain, rest sourced from reference TRBV5-4 and TRBJ2-7, is ETGVTQSPTHLIKTRGQQVTLRCSSQSGHNTVSWYQQALGQGPQFIFQYYREEENGRGNFPPRFSGLQFPNYSSELNVNALELDDSALYLCASSFDWAYEQYFGPGTRLTVT.

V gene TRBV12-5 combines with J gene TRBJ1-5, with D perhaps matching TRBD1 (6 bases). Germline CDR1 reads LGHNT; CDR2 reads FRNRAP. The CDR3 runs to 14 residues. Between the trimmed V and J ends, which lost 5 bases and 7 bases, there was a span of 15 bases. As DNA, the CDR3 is TGTGCTAGTGGTAGGGGGTCCTCGGAACAGCCCCAGCATTTT. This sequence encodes CASGRGSSEQPQHF.

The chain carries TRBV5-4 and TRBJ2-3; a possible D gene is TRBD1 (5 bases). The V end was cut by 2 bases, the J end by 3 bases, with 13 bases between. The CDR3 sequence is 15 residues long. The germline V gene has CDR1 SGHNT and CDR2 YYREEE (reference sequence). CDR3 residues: CASSFVRGNTDTQYF. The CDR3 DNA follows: TGTGCCAGCAGCTTCGTAAGGGGAAATACAGATACGCAGTATTTT. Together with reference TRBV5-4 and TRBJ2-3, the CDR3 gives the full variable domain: ETGVTQSPTHLIKTRGQQVTLRCSSQSGHNTVSWYQQALGQGPQFIFQYYREEENGRGNFPPRFSGLQFPNYSSELNVNALELDDSALYLCASSFVRGNTDTQYFGPGTRLTVL.

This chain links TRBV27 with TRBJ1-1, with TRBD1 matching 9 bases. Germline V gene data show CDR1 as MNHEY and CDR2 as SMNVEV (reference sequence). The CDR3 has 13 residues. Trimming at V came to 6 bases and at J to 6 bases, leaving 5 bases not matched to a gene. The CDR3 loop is CASSQTGGPEAFF. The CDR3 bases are TGTGCCAGCAGCCAGACAGGGGGGCCTGAAGCTTTCTTT.

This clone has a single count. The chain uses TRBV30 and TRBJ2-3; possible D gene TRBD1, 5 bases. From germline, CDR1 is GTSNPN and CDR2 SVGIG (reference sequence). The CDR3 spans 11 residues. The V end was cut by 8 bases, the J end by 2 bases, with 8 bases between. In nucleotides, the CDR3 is TGTGCCGGGGCTACCACAGATACGCAGTATTTT. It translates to CAGATTDTQYF.

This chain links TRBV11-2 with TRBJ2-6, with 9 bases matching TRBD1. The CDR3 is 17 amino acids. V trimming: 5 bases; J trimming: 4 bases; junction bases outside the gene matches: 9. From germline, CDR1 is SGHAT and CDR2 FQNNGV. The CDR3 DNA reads TGTGCCAGCAGCCGCGCGGGACAGGGCACCGGGGCCAACGTCCTGACTTTC. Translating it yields CASSRAGQGTGANVLTF.

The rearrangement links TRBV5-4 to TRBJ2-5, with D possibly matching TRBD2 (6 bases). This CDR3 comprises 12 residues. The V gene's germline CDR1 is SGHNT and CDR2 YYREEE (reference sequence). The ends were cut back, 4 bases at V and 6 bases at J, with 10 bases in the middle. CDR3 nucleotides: TGTGCCAGCAGCCGGGACTCGAAGACCCAGTACTTC. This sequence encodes CASSRDSKTQYF. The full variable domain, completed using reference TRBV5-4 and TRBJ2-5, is ETGVTQSPTHLIKTRGQQVTLRCSSQSGHNTVSWYQQALGQGPQFIFQYYREEENGRGNFPPRFSGLQFPNYSSELNVNALELDDSALYLCASSRDSKTQYFGPGTRLLVL.

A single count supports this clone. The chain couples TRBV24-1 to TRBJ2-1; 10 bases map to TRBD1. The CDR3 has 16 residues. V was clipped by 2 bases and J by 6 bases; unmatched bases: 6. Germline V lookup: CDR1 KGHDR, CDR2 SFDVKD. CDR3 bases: TGTGCCACCAGTGATTCAGGGACAGGGGATAGCAATGAGCAGTTCTTC. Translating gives CATSDSGTGDSNEQFF.

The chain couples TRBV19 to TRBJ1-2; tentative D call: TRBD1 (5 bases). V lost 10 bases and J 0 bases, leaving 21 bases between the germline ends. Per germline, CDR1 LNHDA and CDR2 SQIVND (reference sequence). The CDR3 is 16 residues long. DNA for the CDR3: TGTGCCACTAAGAGGAGGGAAGACAGCCCTAACTATGGCTACACCTTC. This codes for CATKRREDSPNYGYTF. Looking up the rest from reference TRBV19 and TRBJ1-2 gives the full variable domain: DGGITQSPKYLFRKEGQNVTLSCEQNLNHDAMYWYRQDPGQGLRLIYYSQIVNDFQKGDIAEGYSVSREKKESFPLTVTSAQKNPTAFYLCATKRREDSPNYGYTFGSGTRLTVV.

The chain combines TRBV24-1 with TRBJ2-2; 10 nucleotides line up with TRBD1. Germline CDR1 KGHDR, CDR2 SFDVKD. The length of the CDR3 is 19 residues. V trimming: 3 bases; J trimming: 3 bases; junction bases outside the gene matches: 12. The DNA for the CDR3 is TGTGCCACCAGTGATCTCCCCCGGGACAGGGGCTTTTACACCGGGGAGCTGTTTTTT. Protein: CATSDLPRDRGFYTGELFF.

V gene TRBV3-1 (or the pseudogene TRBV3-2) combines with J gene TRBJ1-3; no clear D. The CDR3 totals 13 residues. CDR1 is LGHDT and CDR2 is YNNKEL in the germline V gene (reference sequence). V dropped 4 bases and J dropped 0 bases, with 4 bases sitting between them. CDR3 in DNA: TGTGCCAGCAGCCTCTACTCTGGAAACACCATATATTTT. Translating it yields CASSLYSGNTIYF.

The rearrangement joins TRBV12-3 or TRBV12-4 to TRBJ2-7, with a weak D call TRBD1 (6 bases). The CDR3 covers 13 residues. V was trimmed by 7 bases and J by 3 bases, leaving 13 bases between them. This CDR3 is CASTMTDSYEQYF. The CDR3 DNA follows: TGTGCCAGCACCATGACGGACAGCTACGAGCAGTACTTC.

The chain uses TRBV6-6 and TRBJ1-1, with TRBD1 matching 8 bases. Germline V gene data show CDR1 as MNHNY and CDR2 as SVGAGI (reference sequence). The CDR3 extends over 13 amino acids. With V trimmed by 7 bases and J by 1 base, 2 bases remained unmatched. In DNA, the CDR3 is TGTGCCAGCACCGACAGGGGGAACACTGAAGCTTTCTTT. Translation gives CASTDRGNTEAFF.

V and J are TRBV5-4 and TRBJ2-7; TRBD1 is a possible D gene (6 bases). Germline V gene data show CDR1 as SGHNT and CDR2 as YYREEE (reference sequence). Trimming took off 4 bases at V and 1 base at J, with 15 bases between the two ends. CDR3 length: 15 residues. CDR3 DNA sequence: TGTGCCAGCAGCATCCCCGGGACACCGTCCTACGAGCAGTACTTC. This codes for CASSIPGTPSYEQYF. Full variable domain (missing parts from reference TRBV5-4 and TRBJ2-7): ETGVTQSPTHLIKTRGQQVTLRCSSQSGHNTVSWYQQALGQGPQFIFQYYREEENGRGNFPPRFSGLQFPNYSSELNVNALELDDSALYLCASSIPGTPSYEQYFGPGTRLTVT.

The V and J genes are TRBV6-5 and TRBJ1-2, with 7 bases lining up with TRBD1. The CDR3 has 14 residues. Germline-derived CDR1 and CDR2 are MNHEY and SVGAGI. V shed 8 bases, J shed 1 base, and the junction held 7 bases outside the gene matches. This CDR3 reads CASRYGTVNYGYTF. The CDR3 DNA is TGTGCCAGCCGATATGGGACAGTTAACTATGGCTACACCTTC.

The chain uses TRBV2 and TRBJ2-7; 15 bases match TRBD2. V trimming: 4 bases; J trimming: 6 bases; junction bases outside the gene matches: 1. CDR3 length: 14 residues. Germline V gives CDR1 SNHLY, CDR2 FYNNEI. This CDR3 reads CASSAGLAGGEQYF. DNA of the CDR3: TGTGCCAGCAGTGCGGGACTAGCGGGGGGCGAGCAGTACTTC. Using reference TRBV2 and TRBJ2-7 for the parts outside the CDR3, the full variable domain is EPEVTQTPSHQVTQMGQEVILRCVPISNHLYFYWYRQILGQKVEFLVSFYNNEISEKSEIFDDQFSVERPDGSNFTLKIRSTKLEDSAMYFCASSAGLAGGEQYFGPGTRLTVT.

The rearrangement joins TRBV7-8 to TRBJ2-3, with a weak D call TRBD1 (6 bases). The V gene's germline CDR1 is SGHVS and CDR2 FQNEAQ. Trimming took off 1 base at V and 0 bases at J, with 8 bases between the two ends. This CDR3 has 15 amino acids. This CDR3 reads CASSLGQGSTDTQYF. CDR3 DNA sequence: TGTGCCAGCAGCTTAGGCCAGGGGAGCACAGATACGCAGTATTTT.

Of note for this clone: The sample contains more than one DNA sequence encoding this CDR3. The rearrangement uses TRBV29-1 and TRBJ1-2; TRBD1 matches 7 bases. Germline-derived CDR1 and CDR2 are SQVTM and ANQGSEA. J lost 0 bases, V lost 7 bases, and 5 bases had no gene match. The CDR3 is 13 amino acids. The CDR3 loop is CSAPTGSNYGYTF. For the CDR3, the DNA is TGCAGCGCCCCGACAGGGTCTAACTATGGCTACACCTTC.